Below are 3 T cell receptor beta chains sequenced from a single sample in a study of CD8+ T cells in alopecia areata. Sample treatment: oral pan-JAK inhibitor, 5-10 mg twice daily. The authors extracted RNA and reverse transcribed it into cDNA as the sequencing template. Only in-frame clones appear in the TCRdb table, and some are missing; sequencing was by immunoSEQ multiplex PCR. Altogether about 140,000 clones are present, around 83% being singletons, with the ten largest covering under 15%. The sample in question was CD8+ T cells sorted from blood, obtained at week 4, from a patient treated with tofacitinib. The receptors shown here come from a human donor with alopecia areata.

The CDR3 here is CASSYSIDYGYTF. In DNA, the CDR3 is TGTGCCAGCAGTTACTCGATTGACTATGGCTACACCTTC. The V gene is TRBV6-5, the J gene TRBJ1-2; unclear D gene. The ends were cut back, 0 bases at V and 3 bases at J, with 5 bases in the middle. The CDR3 contains 13 residues. The germline V gene has CDR1 MNHEY and CDR2 SVGAGI.

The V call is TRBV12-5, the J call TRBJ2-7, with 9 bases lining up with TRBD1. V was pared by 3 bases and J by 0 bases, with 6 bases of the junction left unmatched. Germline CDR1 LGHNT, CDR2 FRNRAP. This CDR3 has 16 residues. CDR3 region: CASGFRTGVSSYEQYF. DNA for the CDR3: TGTGCTAGTGGTTTCAGGACAGGGGTGAGCTCCTACGAGCAGTACTTC. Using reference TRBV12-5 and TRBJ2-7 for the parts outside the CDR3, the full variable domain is DARVTQTPRHKVTEMGQEVTMRCQPILGHNTVFWYRQTMMQGLELLAYFRNRAPLDDSGMPKDRFSAEMPDATLATLKIQPSEPRDSAVYFCASGFRTGVSSYEQYFGPGTRLTVT.

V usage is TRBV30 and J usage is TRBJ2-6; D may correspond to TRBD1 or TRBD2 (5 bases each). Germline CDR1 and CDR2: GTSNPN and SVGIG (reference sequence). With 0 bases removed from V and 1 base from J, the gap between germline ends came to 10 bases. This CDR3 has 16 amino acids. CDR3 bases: TGTGCCTGGAGTGTACCTGAGGGGTCTGGGGCCAACGTCCTGACTTTC. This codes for CAWSVPEGSGANVLTF.